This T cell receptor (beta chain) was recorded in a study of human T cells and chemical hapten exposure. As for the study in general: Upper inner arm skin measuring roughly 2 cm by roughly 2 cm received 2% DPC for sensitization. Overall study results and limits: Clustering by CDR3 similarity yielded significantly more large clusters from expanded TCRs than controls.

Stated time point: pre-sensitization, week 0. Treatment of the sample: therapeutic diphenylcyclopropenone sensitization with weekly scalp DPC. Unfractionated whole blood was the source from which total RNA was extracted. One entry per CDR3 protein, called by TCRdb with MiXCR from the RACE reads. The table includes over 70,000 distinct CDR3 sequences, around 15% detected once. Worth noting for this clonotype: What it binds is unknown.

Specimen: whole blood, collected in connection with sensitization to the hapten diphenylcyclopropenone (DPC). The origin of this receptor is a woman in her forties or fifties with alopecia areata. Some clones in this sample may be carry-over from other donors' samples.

DNA for the CDR3: TGTGCCAGCAGCTCGACAGGGGCCGGGGAGCTGTTTTTT. It encodes CASSSTGAGELFF. The chain has TRBV12-3 or TRBV12-4 and TRBJ2-2; TRBD1 matches at 8 bases. The CDR3 extends over 13 amino acids. J lost 6 bases, V lost 6 bases, and 3 bases had no gene match.